The rows below give T cell receptor beta chains drawn from one sample of a study of response to subunit inactivated influenza vaccine. TCRdb used MiXCR to reprocess the RT-PCR reads, holding one entry per CDR3 protein. The sample has 860,000 or so distinct CDR3 sequences, 21% seen once. The material was PBMCs from blood, obtained about 5 days after vaccination. These receptor sequences come from a man aged 50-60 years who received an inactivated influenza vaccine. Each CDR3 is given with its conserved first and last residue. A D gene is named only where the DNA matches it firmly. For some rows the clone size is stated as once, few or many, or as a class when expanded; others skip it.

TRBJ1-2 | NA | TRBV2 | 14 | NA | TGTGCCAGCAGTGAAGGTCGAACTACGGGGGGCTACACCTTC | CASSEGRTTGGYTF
TRBJ2-7 | NA | TRBV20-1 | 14 | few | TGCAGTGCTAGAGATCTTCTAGCCGCTGGCGAGCAGTACTTC | CSARDLLAAGEQYF
TRBJ2-3 | TRBD2 | TRBV20-1 | 16 | NA | TGCAGTGCTAGAGATAATCCTAGCGGGAACACAGATACGCAGTATTTT | CSARDNPSGNTDTQYF
TRBJ2-5 | TRBD2 | TRBV5-1 | 15 | NA | TGCGCCAGCAGCTTGGATCCGGGAGGTGAGAAGACCCAGTACTTC | CASSLDPGGEKTQYF
TRBJ2-2 | TRBD2 | TRBV7-6 | 13 | few | TGTGCCAGCAGCCCTAGCGGGATCGGGGAGCTGTTTTTT | CASSPSGIGELFF
TRBJ2-7 | NA | TRBV7-2 | 15 | few | TGTGCCAGCAGCTCGTACTCCAGGGGGGCCTACGAGCAGTACTTC | CASSSYSRGAYEQYF
TRBJ2-5 | NA | TRBV5-1 | 14 | few | TGCGCCAGCGGGACTGGACGGACCCAAGAGACCCAGTACTTC | CASGTGRTQETQYF
TRBJ1-3 | NA | TRBV12-3/TRBV12-4 | 13 | many | TGTGCCAGCTTCGGACAGTCTGGAAACACCATATATTTT | CASFGQSGNTIYF
TRBJ2-1 | TRBD1 | TRBV4-3 | 16 | NA | TGCGCCAGCAGCCAAGGACAGGGATTCGGTGTCGATGAGCAGTTCTTC | CASSQGQGFGVDEQFF
TRBJ2-2 | NA | TRBV7-2 | 13 | many | TGTGCCAGCAGCTTACTCGTCACCGGGGAGCTGTTTTTT | CASSLLVTGELFF
TRBJ2-7 | NA | TRBV5-1 | 16 | NA | TGCGCCAGCAGCTCATATCCGTTTTCCTCGGGGGACGAGCAGTACTTC | CASSSYPFSSGDEQYF
TRBJ2-1 | NA | TRBV2 | 15 | NA | TGTGCCAGCAGCGCATTGGGCAACGGGATGGGTGAGCAGTTCTTC | CASSALGNGMGEQFF
TRBJ2-1 | TRBD2 | TRBV7-2 | 14 | few | TGTGCCAGCAGCTTAGTAGGGAGGGGCAATGAGCAGTTCTTC | CASSLVGRGNEQFF
TRBJ2-5 | NA | TRBV21-1 | 12 | NA | TGTGCCAGCAGCAAAGTGAAAGAGACCCAGTACTTC | CASSKVKETQYF
TRBJ1-4 | TRBD1 | TRBV5-1 | 15 | few | TGCGCCAGCAGCGTGGGACAGGGGAGGTTTGAAAAACTGTTTTTT | CASSVGQGRFEKLFF
TRBJ1-1 | TRBD1 | TRBV12-3/TRBV12-4 | 14 | many | TGTGCCAGCAGACCCACAGGGGAGAACACTGAAGCTTTCTTT | CASRPTGENTEAFF
TRBJ2-7 | NA | TRBV5-1 | 15 | NA | TGCGCCAGCAGCCTGGAGGGACTGACCTTCTACGAGCAGTACTTC | CASSLEGLTFYEQYF